This entry is about one T cell receptor beta chain. Produced via immunoSEQ multiplex PCR; TCRdb's table is partial and in-frame only. This table has about 72,000 clones, almost 95% appearing once. The V gene's germline CDR1 is MNHEY and CDR2 SVGEGT. The CDR3 is 15 amino acids. V was clipped by 2 bases and J by 3 bases; unmatched bases: 7. The source of the sample is a study of control samples from healthy donors and cancer patients. The genes are TRBV6-2 or TRBV6-3 and TRBJ2-7; 7 bases line up with TRBD2. The sequenced material came from blood. This receptor was taken from a woman aged 55-69 years in good health. The DNA of the CDR3 is TGTGCCAGCAGTTACGAGGCGGGAGTCATCTACGAGCAGTACTTC. This encodes CASSYEAGVIYEQYF.